A single TCR beta chain is shown here with its context. An end of the junction differs from the germline gene, which may be a read error. This entry belongs to a study of prognosis after radiotherapy for stage I lung cancer. Germline CDR1 is SGHAT and CDR2 is FQNNGV. This CDR3 comprises 17 residues. By two-round multiplex PCR, the TCR beta CDR3 was amplified from genomic DNA. Amplification during the initial PCR round employed primers specific to each TRBV and TRBJ gene. TCRdb itself ran the multiplex PCR reads through MiXCR, one entry per CDR3 protein. The repertoire holds around 20,000 distinct CDR3 sequences, less than 70% seen once, with roughly 29% in the top ten.

The receptor comes from a donor aged 50 or older with non-small cell lung cancer. The V call is TRBV11-2, the J call TRBJ2-7; 7 positions match TRBD1. The sample here was PBMCs, taken before or after stereotactic body radiation therapy (not recorded which). The CDR3 sequence is CASSLVIQGTSSYEQYF. The DNA for the CDR3 is TGTGCCAGCAGTTTAGTAATACAGGGGACGAGCTCCTACGAGCAGTACTTC.